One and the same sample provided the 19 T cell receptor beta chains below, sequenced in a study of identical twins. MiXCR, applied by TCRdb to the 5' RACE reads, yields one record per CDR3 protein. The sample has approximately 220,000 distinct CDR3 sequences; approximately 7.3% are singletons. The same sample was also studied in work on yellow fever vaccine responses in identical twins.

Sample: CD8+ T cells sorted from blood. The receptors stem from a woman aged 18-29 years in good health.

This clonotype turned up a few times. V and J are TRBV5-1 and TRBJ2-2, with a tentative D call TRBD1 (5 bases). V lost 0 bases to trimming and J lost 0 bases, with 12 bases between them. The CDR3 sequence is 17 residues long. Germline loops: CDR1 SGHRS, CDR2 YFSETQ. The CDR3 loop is CASSLGGQGSNTGELFF. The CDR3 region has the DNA TGCGCCAGCAGCTTGGGGGGCCAGGGTTCGAACACCGGGGAGCTGTTTTTT. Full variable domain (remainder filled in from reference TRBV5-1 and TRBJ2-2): KAGVTQTPRYLIKTRGQQVTLSCSPISGHRSVSWYQQTPGQGLQFLFEYFSETQRNKGNFPGRFSGRQFSNSRSEMNVSTLELGDSALYLCASSLGGQGSNTGELFFGEGSRLTVL.

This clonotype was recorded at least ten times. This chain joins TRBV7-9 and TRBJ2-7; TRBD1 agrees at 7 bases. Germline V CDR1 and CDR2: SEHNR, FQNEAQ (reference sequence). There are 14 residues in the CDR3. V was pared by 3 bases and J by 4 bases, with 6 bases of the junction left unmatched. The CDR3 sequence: CASSLAQQGYEQYV. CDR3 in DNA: TGTGCCAGCAGCTTGGCCCAACAGGGGTACGAGCAGTACGTC.

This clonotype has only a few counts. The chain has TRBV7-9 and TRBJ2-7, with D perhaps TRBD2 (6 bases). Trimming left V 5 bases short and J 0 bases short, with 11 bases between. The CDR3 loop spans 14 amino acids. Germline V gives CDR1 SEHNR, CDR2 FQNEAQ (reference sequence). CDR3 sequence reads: CASSGRTHSYEQYF. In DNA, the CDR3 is TGTGCCAGCAGCGGGAGGACACACTCCTACGAGCAGTACTTC.

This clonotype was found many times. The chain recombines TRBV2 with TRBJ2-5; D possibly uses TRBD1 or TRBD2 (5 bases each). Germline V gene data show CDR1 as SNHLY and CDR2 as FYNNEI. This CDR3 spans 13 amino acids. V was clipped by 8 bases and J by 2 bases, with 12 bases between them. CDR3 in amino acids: CASPGTSQETQYF. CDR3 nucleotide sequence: TGTGCCAGCCCGGGGACGAGTCAAGAGACCCAGTACTTC.

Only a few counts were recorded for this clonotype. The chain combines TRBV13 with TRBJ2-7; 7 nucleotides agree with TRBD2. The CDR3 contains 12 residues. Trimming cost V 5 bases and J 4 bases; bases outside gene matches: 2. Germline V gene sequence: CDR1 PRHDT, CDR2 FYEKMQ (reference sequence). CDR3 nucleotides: TGTGCCAGCAGCGGACTAGGGTACGAGCAGTACGTC. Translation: CASSGLGYEQYV.

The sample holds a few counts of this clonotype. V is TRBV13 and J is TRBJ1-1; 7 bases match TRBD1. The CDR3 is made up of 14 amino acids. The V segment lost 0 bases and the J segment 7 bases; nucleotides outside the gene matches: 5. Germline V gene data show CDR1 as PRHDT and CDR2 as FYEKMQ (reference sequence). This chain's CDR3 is CASSLGLGGFEAFF. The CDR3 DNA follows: TGTGCCAGCAGCTTAGGATTAGGGGGCTTTGAAGCTTTCTTT.

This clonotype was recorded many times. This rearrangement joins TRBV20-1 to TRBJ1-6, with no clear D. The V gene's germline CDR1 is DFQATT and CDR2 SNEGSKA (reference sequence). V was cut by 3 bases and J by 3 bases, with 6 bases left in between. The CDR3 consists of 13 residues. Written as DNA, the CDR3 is TGCAGTGCTAGTCGGGTCTATAATTCACCCCTCCACTTT. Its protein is CSASRVYNSPLHF.

The CDR3, as DNA: TGTGCCAGCAGCGTAGAAGGGACAAACTACGAGCAGTACTTC. Translation gives CASSVEGTNYEQYF. This chain uses TRBV9 with TRBJ2-7; possibly TRBD1 for D (6 bases). Per the germline V gene, CDR1 is SGDLS and CDR2 is YYNGEE. Trimming stripped 0 bases from V and 3 bases from J, with 10 bases between. The CDR3 extends over 14 amino acids.

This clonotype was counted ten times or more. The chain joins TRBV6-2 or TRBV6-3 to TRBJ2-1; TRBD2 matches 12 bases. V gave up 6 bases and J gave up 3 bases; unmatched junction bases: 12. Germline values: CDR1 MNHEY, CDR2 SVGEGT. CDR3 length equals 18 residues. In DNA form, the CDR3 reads TGTGCCAGCAGGCCGGGACTAGCGGGTCACGACGTCTACAATGAGCAGTTCTTC. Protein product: CASRPGLAGHDVYNEQFF.

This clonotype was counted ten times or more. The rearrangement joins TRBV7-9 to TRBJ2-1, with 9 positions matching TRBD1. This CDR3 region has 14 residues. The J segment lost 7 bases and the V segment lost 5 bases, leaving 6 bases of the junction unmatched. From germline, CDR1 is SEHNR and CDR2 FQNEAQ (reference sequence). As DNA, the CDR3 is TGTGCCAGCAGCCCCAGACAGGGGGGGAATGAGCAGTTCTTC. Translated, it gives CASSPRQGGNEQFF.

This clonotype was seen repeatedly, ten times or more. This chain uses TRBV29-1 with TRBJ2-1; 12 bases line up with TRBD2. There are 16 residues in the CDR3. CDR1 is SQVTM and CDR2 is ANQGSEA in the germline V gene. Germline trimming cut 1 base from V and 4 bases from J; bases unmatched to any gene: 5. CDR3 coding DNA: TGCAGCGTTGAAGGTACGACTAGCGGGAGTTACAATGAGCAGTTCTTC. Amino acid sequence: CSVEGTTSGSYNEQFF.

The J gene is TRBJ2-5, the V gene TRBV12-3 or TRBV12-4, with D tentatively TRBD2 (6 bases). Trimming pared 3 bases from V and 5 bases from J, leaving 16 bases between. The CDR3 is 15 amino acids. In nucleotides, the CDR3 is TGTGCCAGCAGTTTTGCGGGCGGGGCTTGGGAGACCCAGTACTTC. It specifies CASSFAGGAWETQYF.

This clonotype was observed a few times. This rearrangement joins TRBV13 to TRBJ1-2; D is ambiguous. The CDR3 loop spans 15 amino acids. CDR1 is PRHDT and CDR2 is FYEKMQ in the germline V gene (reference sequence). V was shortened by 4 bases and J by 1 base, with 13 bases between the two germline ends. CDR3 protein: CASSSPNKDNYGYTF. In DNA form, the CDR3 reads TGTGCCAGCAGCTCCCCTAACAAGGATAACTATGGCTACACCTTC.

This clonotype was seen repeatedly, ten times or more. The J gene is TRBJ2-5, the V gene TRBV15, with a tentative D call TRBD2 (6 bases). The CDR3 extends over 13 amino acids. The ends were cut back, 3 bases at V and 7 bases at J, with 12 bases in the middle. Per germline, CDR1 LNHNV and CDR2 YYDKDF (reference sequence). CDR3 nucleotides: TGTGCCACCAGCAGGGGACTGGGAGGGACCCAGTACTTC. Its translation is CATSRGLGGTQYF.

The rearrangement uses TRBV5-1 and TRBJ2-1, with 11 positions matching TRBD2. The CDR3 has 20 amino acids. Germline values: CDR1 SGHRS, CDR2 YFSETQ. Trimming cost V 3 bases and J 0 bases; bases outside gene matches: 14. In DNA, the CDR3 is TGCGCCAGCAGCTCACCCATGTATAGCGGGAGGGTCAGCTCCTACAATGAGCAGTTCTTC. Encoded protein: CASSSPMYSGRVSSYNEQFF. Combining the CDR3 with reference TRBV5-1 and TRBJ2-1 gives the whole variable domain KAGVTQTPRYLIKTRGQQVTLSCSPISGHRSVSWYQQTPGQGLQFLFEYFSETQRNKGNFPGRFSGRQFSNSRSEMNVSTLELGDSALYLCASSSPMYSGRVSSYNEQFFGPGTRLTVL.

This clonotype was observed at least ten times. CDR3 in amino acids: CSVEVQGRYNEQFF. In DNA, the CDR3 is TGCAGCGTTGAAGTCCAGGGTCGGTACAATGAGCAGTTCTTC. The chain employs TRBV29-1 and TRBJ2-1, with a weak D call TRBD1 (5 bases). The germline V gene has CDR1 SQVTM and CDR2 ANQGSEA. The CDR3 length is 14 residues. V lost 1 base and J 4 bases, leaving 11 bases between the germline ends.

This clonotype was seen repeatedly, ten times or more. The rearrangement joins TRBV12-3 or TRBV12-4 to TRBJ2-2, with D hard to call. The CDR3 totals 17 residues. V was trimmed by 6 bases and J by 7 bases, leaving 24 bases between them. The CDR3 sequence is CASSPLHGALWVGELFF. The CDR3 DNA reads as TGTGCCAGCAGCCCACTCCACGGCGCATTGTGGGTCGGGGAGCTGTTTTTT.

The CDR3, as DNA: TGTGCCATCAGTGAGTCCGAGACAGGGGGAGGGGGCAATCAGCCCCAGCATTTT. Translating gives CAISESETGGGGNQPQHF. The genes are TRBV10-3 and TRBJ1-5, with 9 positions matching TRBD1. V lost 0 bases, J lost 2 bases, and 8 bases stayed unmatched. Germline V lookup: CDR1 ENHRY, CDR2 SYGVKD. CDR3 length: 18 residues.

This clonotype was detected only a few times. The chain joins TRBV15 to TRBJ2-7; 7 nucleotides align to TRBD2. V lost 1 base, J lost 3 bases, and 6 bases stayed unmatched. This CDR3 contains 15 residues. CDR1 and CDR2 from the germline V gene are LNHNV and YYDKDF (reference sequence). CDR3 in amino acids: CATSRVASGLYEQYF. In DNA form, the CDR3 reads TGTGCCACCAGCAGAGTGGCTAGCGGCCTCTACGAGCAGTACTTC.